The 23 T cell receptor beta chains below all came from one sample that was sequenced in a study of blood T cell repertoires in COVID-19. Assay used: immunoSEQ multiplex PCR; TCRdb lists only in-frame clones, some missing. The table shows over 150,000 clones, with around 84% occurring only once. Material: peripheral blood. These receptors all stem from a man aged 50 to 59 with active or convalescent COVID-19.

CDR3: CASSLVRQASYEQYF. CDR3 DNA: TGTGCCAGCAGCTTAGTTAGGCAGGCCTCCTACGAGCAGTACTTC. The chain employs TRBV7-2 and TRBJ2-7; D remains unclear. The V end was cut by 1 base, the J end by 0 bases, with 10 bases between. There are 15 residues in the CDR3. In germline, CDR1 is SGHTA, CDR2 FQGNSA.

The genes are TRBV5-4 and TRBJ2-2; the match to TRBD2 covers 10 bases. Germline V gene lookup returns CDR1 SGHNT and CDR2 YYREEE (reference sequence). The length of the CDR3 is 18 residues. V trimming: 3 bases; J trimming: 4 bases; junction bases outside the gene matches: 12. The CDR3 DNA follows: TGTGCCAGCAGCTCCCAAAAAACAACTAGCGGGATCACCGGGGAGCTGTTTTTT. Translation gives CASSSQKTTSGITGELFF.

This clone came up once. The V and J genes are TRBV18 and TRBJ1-5; unclear D gene. The CDR3 extends over 15 amino acids. Trimming removed 1 base at V and 2 bases at J, with 9 bases between. In germline, CDR1 is KGHSH, CDR2 LQKENI. The CDR3 bases are TGTGCCAGCTCACCACGACCAGCGGGCAATCAGCCCCAGCATTTT. The encoded protein is CASSPRPAGNQPQHF.

The chain joins TRBV4-3 to TRBJ1-1; D ambiguous. Per germline, CDR1 LGHNA and CDR2 YSLEER. V was trimmed by 2 bases and J by 5 bases, leaving 9 bases between them. CDR3 length equals 13 residues. CDR3 sequence reads: CASSQSRRTEAFF. The CDR3 nucleotides read TGCGCCAGCAGCCAATCGCGTCGGACTGAAGCTTTCTTT.

The chain uses TRBV7-2 and TRBJ1-2; TRBD1 might be the D (6 bases). The CDR3 is 14 residues long. Per germline, CDR1 SGHTA and CDR2 FQGNSA. Trimming cost V 5 bases and J 2 bases, with 12 bases left between them. CDR3 sequence reads: CASSPGALNYGYTF. The DNA of the CDR3 is TGTGCCAGCAGCCCAGGGGCTCTCAACTATGGCTACACCTTC.

The chain couples TRBV6-5 to TRBJ2-7; TRBD2 might be the D (5 bases). Germline CDR1 and CDR2: MNHEY and SVGAGI. Deletions cut 6 bases from V and 2 bases from J, with 11 bases between. The CDR3 is made up of 13 amino acids. CDR3 sequence: CASRLSGTYEQYF. Here the CDR3 DNA reads TGTGCCAGCAGATTATCCGGGACCTACGAGCAGTACTTC.

Of note for this clone: Within the sample, other DNA sequences also encode this same CDR3. The chain joins TRBV30 to TRBJ1-2; TRBD1 might be the D (5 bases). Between the trimmed V and J ends, which lost 3 bases and 1 base, there was a span of 6 bases. In germline, CDR1 is GTSNPN, CDR2 SVGIG (reference sequence). The CDR3 length is 12 residues. CDR3 in amino acids: CAWSQGNYGYTF. For the CDR3, the DNA is TGTGCCTGGAGCCAGGGTAACTATGGCTACACCTTC.

The genes are TRBV7-8 and TRBJ2-3; 13 bases agree with TRBD2. V shed 2 bases, J shed 5 bases, and the junction held 4 bases outside the gene matches. The germline V gene has CDR1 SGHVS and CDR2 FQNEAQ. The CDR3 contains 16 residues. This CDR3 is CASSLRLAGGGDTQYF. The DNA of the CDR3 is TGTGCCAGCAGCTTAAGACTAGCGGGGGGCGGAGATACGCAGTATTTT.

The chain employs TRBV2 and TRBJ2-5; D perhaps matches TRBD2 (5 bases). V gave up 8 bases and J gave up 3 bases, with 16 bases separating them. Germline loops: CDR1 SNHLY, CDR2 FYNNEI. CDR3 length: 14 amino acids. CDR3: CASVPGKGKETQYF. CDR3 nucleotide sequence: TGTGCCAGCGTCCCGGGGAAAGGGAAAGAGACCCAGTACTTC.

J is TRBJ1-5 and V is TRBV4-1, with D possibly being TRBD1 (5 bases). There are 16 residues in the CDR3. V was trimmed by 4 bases and J by 2 bases, leaving 15 bases between them. Germline assignment: CDR1 MGHRA and CDR2 YSYEKL. DNA of the CDR3: TGCGCCAGCAGCCTAGGGCAAGGACACGGCAATCAGCCCCAGCATTTT. As protein: CASSLGQGHGNQPQHF.

This clone was seen a single time. This chain joins TRBV6-5 and TRBJ1-6, with D perhaps TRBD1 (5 bases). V was clipped by 2 bases and J by 10 bases, with 12 bases between them. Per the germline V gene, CDR1 is MNHEY and CDR2 is SVGAGI. The CDR3 covers 14 residues. The CDR3 region is CASSYGGVGSPLHF. The CDR3 DNA reads TGTGCCAGCAGTTACGGAGGGGTGGGATCACCCCTCCACTTT.

The V and J genes are TRBV5-4 and TRBJ2-3; no reliable D call. The length of the CDR3 is 15 residues. The germline V gene has CDR1 SGHNT and CDR2 YYREEE (reference sequence). Trimming shortened V by 2 bases and J by 2 bases, and 12 bases separated the two germline ends. The DNA of the CDR3 is TGTGCCAGCAGCTTTGTCTCTTCCTACACAGATACGCAGTATTTT. Amino acid sequence: CASSFVSSYTDTQYF. The full variable domain, with the rest looked up from reference TRBV5-4 and TRBJ2-3, is ETGVTQSPTHLIKTRGQQVTLRCSSQSGHNTVSWYQQALGQGPQFIFQYYREEENGRGNFPPRFSGLQFPNYSSELNVNALELDDSALYLCASSFVSSYTDTQYFGPGTRLTVL.

The rearrangement uses TRBV4-3 and TRBJ2-1, with D unresolved. This CDR3 is 13 amino acids long. V lost 1 base and J 8 bases, leaving 9 bases between the germline ends. Germline V CDR1 and CDR2: LGHNA, YSLEER. This CDR3 is CASSQVYSDEQFF. CDR3 nucleotide sequence: TGCGCCAGCAGCCAAGTGTACTCGGATGAGCAGTTCTTC.

This sequence joins TRBV6-5 and TRBJ2-5; tentatively, D is TRBD1 (5 bases). CDR1 and CDR2 (germline): MNHEY, SVGAGI. The CDR3 consists of 13 residues. Trimming removed 4 bases at V and 2 bases at J, with 8 bases between. The CDR3 nucleotides are TGTGCCAGCAGTTGGGGCAGTCAAGAGACCCAGTACTTC. It translates to CASSWGSQETQYF.

This rearrangement joins TRBV28 to TRBJ1-2; 7 bases map to TRBD1. Germline loops: CDR1 MDHEN, CDR2 SYDVKM. V lost 10 bases, J lost 8 bases, and 13 bases stayed unmatched. The CDR3 has 13 amino acids. The CDR3: CATRDSLGWGYTF. CDR3 sequence (DNA): TGTGCCACAAGGGACAGCCTTGGATGGGGCTACACCTTC.

This clone was observed once. V and J are TRBV6-4 and TRBJ1-4; 12 positions agree with TRBD1. Germline CDR1 is MRHNA and CDR2 is SNTAGT. This CDR3 contains 18 residues. V lost 0 bases and J lost 8; bases outside the gene matches: 10. The chain's CDR3 is CASSDSSRDRGRREKLFF. CDR3 in DNA: TGTGCCAGCAGTGACTCCTCCCGGGACAGGGGGCGAAGGGAAAAACTGTTTTTT.

The rearrangement uses TRBV9 and TRBJ2-7, with unresolved D. Germline CDR1 and CDR2: SGDLS and YYNGEE. Trimming cost V 0 bases and J 0 bases, with 10 bases left between them. The CDR3 covers 15 residues. The CDR3 reads CASSVGQVPSYEQYF. The CDR3 DNA reads as TGTGCCAGCAGCGTAGGTCAGGTCCCCTCCTACGAGCAGTACTTC.

This chain connects TRBV6-5 to TRBJ1-5; D possibly corresponds to TRBD1 (5 bases). V was trimmed by 5 bases and J by 6 bases, leaving 11 bases between them. The CDR3 has 13 amino acids. Germline lookup yields CDR1 MNHEY and CDR2 SVGAGI. CDR3 sequence: CASSPQGFQPQHF. CDR3 sequence (DNA): TGTGCCAGCAGTCCCCAGGGTTTTCAGCCCCAGCATTTT.

This chain connects TRBV5-5 to TRBJ2-1, with TRBD2 identical over 10 bases. With 0 bases clipped from V and 4 bases from J, the junction kept 1 base outside the gene matches. CDR3 size: 15 residues. Germline V gene data show CDR1 as SGHKS and CDR2 as YYEKEE (reference sequence). CDR3 loop: CASSLDSGGYNEQFF. The CDR3 nucleotides are TGTGCCAGCAGCTTGGATAGCGGGGGGTACAATGAGCAGTTCTTC.

The chain recombines TRBV7-3 with TRBJ2-2; 12 bases fit TRBD2. The CDR3 spans 16 residues. Germline V gene sequence: CDR1 SGHTA, CDR2 FQGTGA. V trimming: 2 bases; J trimming: 7 bases; junction bases outside the gene matches: 5. The CDR3 loop reads CASSLPSGRASGELFF. The CDR3, as DNA: TGTGCCAGCAGCTTACCTAGCGGGAGGGCCAGCGGGGAGCTGTTTTTT.

This clone was counted between two and nine times. J is TRBJ2-4 and V is TRBV2, with 12 positions matching TRBD1. With 2 bases clipped from V and 3 bases from J, the junction kept 17 bases outside the gene matches. The CDR3 is made up of 21 amino acids. CDR1 is SNHLY, CDR2 FYNNEI, per germline. This CDR3 reads CASSEIVSPPGTGGGKNIQYF. As DNA, the CDR3 is TGTGCCAGCAGTGAAATTGTGTCACCTCCCGGGACAGGGGGCGGCAAAAACATTCAGTACTTC.

This clone was observed once. V usage is TRBV20-1 and J usage is TRBJ2-1; tentatively, D is TRBD2 (5 bases). The V end lost 3 bases, the J end lost 9 bases, and 15 bases lay between the germline ends. Germline CDR1 and CDR2: DFQATT and SNEGSKA (reference sequence). CDR3 size: 13 residues. CDR3 sequence reads: CSASLASSLEQFF. The CDR3 DNA sequence: TGCAGTGCTAGTTTGGCTAGCTCTCTTGAGCAGTTCTTC.

V is TRBV5-8 and J is TRBJ1-2; D might be TRBD1 (6 bases). Germline-derived CDR1 and CDR2 are SGHTS and YDEGEE. Trimming took off 1 base at V and 5 bases at J, with 21 bases between the two ends. This CDR3 contains 17 residues. CDR3: CASSLRPTGANRYGYTF. CDR3 sequence (DNA): TGTGCCAGCAGCTTGCGGCCGACAGGTGCGAACCGATATGGCTACACCTTC.